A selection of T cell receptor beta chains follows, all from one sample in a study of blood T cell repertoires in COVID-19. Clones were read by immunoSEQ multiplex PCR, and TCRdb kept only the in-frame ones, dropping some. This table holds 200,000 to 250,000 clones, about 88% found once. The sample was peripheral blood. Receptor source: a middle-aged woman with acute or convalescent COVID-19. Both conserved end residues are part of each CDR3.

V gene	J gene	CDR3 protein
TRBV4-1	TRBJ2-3	CASSQSSGGAGDTQYF
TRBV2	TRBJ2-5	CATLVGQLQETQYF
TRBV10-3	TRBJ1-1	CAISPGTENTEAFF
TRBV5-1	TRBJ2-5	CASRAGGANLETQYF
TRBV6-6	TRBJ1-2	CASTLGGRRYGYTF
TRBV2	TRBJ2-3	CASGGRGMSRTADTQYF
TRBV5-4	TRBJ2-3	CASTSRSSTDTQYF
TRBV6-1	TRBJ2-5	CASSEARTSGGPQETQYF
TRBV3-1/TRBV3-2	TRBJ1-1	CASRQQGNTEAFF
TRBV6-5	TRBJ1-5	CASRRTGDQPQHF
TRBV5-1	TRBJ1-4	CASSSGQASEKLFF
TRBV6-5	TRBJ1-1	CASGSVGGRATEAFF
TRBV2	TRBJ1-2	CASSGQGSNYGYTF
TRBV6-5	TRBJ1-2	CAGITGQGNYGYTF
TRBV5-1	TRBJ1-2	CASSSGTGLSLDYGYTF
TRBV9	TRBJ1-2	CASSVVAGGAPDYGYTF
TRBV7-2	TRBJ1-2	CASSSLRQPAYGYTF
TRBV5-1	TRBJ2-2	CASSLQGTGPGELFF
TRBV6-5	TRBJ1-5	CASRPFTADNQPQHF
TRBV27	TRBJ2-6	CASSLRGLDGANVLTF
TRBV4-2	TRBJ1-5	CASSQVGQGAQPQHF
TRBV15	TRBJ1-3	CATSRVEGTQGNTIYF
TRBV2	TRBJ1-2	CASRDTGNPPTPNYGYTF
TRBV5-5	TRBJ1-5	CASRLGQGARQPQHF
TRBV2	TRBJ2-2	CASSTGGRRTGELFF
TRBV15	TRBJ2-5	CATTRDRGSETQYF
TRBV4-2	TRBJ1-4	CASSQAIDRRSEKLFF
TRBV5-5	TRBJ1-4	CASSWTGANEKLFF
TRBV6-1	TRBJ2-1	CASSEAQLVLRNEQFF
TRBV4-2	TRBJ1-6	CASSQEQGPNSPLHF
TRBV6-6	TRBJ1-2	CASSPRQGGGYTF
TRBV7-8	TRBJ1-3	CASSPNRLHSGNTIYF
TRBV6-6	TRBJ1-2	CASSSTGLYGYTF
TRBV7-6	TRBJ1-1	CASSFLNHAIQDTEAFF
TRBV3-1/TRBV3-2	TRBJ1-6	CASSHPGVNSPLHF
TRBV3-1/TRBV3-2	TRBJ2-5	CASSQTKETQYF
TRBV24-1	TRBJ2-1	CATSDPPEGGDNEQFF
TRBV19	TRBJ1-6	CATRDGTANSPLHF
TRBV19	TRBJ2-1	CASSIAGAPYNEQFF
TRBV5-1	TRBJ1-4	CASSHLSTGNNEKLFF
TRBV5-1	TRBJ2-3	CASSFSTDTQYF
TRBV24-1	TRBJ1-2	CATGGNYGYTF
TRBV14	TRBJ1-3	CASSQGRTSGNTIYF
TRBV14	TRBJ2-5	CASSLRLYQETQYF
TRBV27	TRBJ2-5	CASSSSLRGGGETQYF
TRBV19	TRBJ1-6	CASSLQGYSPLHF
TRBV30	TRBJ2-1	CAWNRDIQYNEQFF
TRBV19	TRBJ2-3	CASSIAAEAKVDTQYF